This T cell receptor (beta chain) is drawn from a study of cytomegalovirus exposure and HLA in healthy donors. Background on the study: A subsequent analysis stated that the roughly 120 validation repertoires were run on the same platform as the roughly 670 first-cohort repertoires.

Produced via immunoSEQ multiplex PCR; TCRdb's table is partial and in-frame only. This table holds more than 90,000 clones, roughly 92% found once. General observations from the study: Reportedly, cytomegalovirus status was diagnosed with high sensitivity and specificity. In a later analysis, first-cohort TCR clusters were found to tend to co-occur in the 130 or so validation repertoires.

Among the 120 or so subjects of the validation cohort, separate from the approximately 670-subject first cohort, were the donors. The CDR3 runs 15 residues. Germline V gene data show CDR1 as SGHVS and CDR2 as FQNEAQ. V lost 5 bases to trimming and J lost 14 bases; unmatched junction nucleotides: 12. Regarding this clone: Its antigen remains unknown.

This TCR was recovered from a woman in her 30s in good health and CMV-seropositive. Sequenced input: PBMCs. The gene calls are TRBV7-8 and TRBJ2-5; 15 nucleotides line up with TRBD2. The CDR3 coding sequence is TGTGCCAGCAGCCCACGTCGGACTAGCGGGAGGGCCGCTTACTTC. This codes for CASSPRRTSGRAAYF.